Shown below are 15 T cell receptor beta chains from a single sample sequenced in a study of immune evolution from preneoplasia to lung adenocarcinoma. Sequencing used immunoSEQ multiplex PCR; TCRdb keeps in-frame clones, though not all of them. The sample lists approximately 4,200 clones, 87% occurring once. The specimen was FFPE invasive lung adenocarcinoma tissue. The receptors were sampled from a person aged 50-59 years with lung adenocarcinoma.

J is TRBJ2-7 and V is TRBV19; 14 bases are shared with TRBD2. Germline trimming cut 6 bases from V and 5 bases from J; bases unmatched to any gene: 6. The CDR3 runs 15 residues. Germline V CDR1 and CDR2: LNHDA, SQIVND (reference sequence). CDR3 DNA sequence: TGTGCCAGTAGCACAGGGACTAGCGGGAGCCACGAGCAGTACTTC. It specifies CASSTGTSGSHEQYF. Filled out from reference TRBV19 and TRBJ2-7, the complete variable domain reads DGGITQSPKYLFRKEGQNVTLSCEQNLNHDAMYWYRQDPGQGLRLIYYSQIVNDFQKGDIAEGYSVSREKKESFPLTVTSAQKNPTAFYLCASSTGTSGSHEQYFGPGTRLTVT.

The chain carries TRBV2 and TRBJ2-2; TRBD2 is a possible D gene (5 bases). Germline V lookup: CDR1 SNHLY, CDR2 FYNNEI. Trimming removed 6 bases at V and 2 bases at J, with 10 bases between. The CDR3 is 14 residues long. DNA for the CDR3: TGTGCCAGCAGGGAGCTAGCCAACACCGGGGAGCTGTTTTTT. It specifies CASRELANTGELFF.

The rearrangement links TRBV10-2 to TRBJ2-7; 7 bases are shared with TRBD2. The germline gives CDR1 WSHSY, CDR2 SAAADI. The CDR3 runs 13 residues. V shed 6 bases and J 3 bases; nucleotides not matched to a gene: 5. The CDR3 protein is CASRSGTNYEQYF. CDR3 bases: TGCGCCAGCAGATCCGGGACTAACTACGAGCAGTACTTC.

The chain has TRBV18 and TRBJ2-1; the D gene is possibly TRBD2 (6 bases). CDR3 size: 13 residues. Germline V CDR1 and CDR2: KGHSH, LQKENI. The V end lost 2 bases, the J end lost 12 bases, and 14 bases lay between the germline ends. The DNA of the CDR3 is TGTGCCAGCTCACCAAATACGGGAGTTGTGCAGTTCTTC. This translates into CASSPNTGVVQFF.

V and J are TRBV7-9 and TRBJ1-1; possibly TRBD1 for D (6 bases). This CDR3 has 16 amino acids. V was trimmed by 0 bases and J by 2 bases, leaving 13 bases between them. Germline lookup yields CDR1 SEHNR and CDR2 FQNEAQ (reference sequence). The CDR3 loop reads CASSLAMAGANTEAFF. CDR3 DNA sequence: TGTGCCAGCAGCTTAGCGATGGCAGGGGCAAACACTGAAGCTTTCTTT.

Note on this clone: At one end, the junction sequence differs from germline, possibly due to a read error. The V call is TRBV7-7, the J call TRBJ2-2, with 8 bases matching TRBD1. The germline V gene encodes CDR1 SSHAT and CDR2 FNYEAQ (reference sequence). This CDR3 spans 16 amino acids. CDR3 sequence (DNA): TGTGCTAGCAGCTTAGCAGGGGGCCCGAACACCGGGGAGCTGTTTTTT. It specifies CASSLAGGPNTGELFF.

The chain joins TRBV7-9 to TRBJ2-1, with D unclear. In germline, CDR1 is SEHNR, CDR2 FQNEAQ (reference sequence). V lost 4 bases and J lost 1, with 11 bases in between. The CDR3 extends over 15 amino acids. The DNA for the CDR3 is TGTGCCAGCAGCTACCCCGAGAAATCCTACAATGAGCAGTTCTTC. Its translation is CASSYPEKSYNEQFF. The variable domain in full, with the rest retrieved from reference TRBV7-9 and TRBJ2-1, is DTGVSQNPRHKITKRGQNVTFRCDPISEHNRLYWYRQTLGQGPEFLTYFQNEAQLEKSRLLSDRFSAERPKGSFSTLEIQRTEQGDSAMYLCASSYPEKSYNEQFFGPGTRLTVL.

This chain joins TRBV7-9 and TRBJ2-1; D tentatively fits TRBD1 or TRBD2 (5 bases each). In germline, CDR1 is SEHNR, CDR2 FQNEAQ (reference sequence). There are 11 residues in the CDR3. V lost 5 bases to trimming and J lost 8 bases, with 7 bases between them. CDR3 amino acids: CASSRGDEQFF. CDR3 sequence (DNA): TGTGCCAGCAGCCGAGGGGATGAGCAGTTCTTC.

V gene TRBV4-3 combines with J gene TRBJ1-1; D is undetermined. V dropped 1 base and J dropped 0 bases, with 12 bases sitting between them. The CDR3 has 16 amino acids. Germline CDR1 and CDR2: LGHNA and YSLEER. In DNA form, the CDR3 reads TGCGCCAGCAGCCAAGGGGGAGGGCGGATGAACACTGAAGCTTTCTTT. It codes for CASSQGGGRMNTEAFF.

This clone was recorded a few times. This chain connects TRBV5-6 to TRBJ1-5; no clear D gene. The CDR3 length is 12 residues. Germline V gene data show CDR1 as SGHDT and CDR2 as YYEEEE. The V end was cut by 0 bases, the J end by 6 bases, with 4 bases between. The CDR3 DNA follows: TGTGCCAGCAGCTTGGGCGCTCAGCCCCAGCATTTT. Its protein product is CASSLGAQPQHF.

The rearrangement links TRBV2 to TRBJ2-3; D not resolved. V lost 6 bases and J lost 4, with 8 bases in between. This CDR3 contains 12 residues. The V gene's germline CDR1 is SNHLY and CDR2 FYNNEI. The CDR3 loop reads CASSPVSDTQYF. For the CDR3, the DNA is TGTGCCAGCAGCCCGGTATCAGATACGCAGTATTTT.

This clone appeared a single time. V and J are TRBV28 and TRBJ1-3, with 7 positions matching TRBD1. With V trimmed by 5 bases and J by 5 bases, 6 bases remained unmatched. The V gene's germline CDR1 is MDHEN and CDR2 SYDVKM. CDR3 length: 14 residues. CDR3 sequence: CASSRGRGRNTIYF. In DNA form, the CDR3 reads TGTGCCAGCAGTCGGGGCAGGGGGAGAAACACCATATATTTT.

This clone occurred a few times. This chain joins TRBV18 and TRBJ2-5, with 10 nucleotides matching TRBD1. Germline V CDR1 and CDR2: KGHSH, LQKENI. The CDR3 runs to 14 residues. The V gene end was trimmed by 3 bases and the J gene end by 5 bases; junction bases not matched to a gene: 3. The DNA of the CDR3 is TGTGCCAGCTCACCCCGGGACAGGGGCGAGACCCAGTACTTC. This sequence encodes CASSPRDRGETQYF.

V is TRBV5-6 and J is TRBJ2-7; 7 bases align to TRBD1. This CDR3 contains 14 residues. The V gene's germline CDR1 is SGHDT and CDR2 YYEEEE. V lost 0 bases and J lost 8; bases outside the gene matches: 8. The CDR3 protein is CASSLEGAGWKQYF. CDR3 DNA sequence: TGTGCCAGCAGCTTGGAGGGGGCAGGTTGGAAGCAGTACTTC. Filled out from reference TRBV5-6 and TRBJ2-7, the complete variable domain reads DAGVTQSPTHLIKTRGQQVTLRCSPKSGHDTVSWYQQALGQGPQFIFQYYEEEERQRGNFPDRFSGHQFPNYSSELNVNALLLGDSALYLCASSLEGAGWKQYFGPGTRLTVT.

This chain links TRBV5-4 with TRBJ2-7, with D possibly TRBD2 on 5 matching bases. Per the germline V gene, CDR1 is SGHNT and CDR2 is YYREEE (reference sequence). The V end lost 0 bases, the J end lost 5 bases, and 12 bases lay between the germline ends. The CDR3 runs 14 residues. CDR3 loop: CASSLERGSDEQYF. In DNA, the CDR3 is TGTGCCAGCAGCTTGGAGCGCGGGTCCGACGAGCAGTACTTC.